This paragraph covers one T cell receptor beta chain sequence. As yet, its antigen is unknown. PCR employed 60 Vbeta and 13 Jbeta primers. Produced via immunoSEQ multiplex PCR; TCRdb's table is partial and in-frame only. This table holds approximately 150,000 clones, 77% found once. The CDR3 contains 15 residues. Per the germline V gene, CDR1 is SQVTM and CDR2 is ANQGSEA. V was pared by 7 bases and J by 5 bases, with 13 bases of the junction left unmatched. This record comes from a study of cytomegalovirus exposure and HLA in healthy donors. Overall study findings and caveats: The classifier reportedly diagnosed cytomegalovirus status with high specificity and sensitivity.

The sequenced sample consisted of PBMCs. This sequence joins TRBV29-1 and TRBJ2-5; 10 positions match TRBD2. The receptor was derived from a woman younger than 45 in good health and CMV-seropositive. The chain's CDR3 is CSAQSSGRIYETQYF. In DNA, the CDR3 is TGCAGCGCCCAATCTAGCGGGAGAATCTATGAGACCCAGTACTTC.